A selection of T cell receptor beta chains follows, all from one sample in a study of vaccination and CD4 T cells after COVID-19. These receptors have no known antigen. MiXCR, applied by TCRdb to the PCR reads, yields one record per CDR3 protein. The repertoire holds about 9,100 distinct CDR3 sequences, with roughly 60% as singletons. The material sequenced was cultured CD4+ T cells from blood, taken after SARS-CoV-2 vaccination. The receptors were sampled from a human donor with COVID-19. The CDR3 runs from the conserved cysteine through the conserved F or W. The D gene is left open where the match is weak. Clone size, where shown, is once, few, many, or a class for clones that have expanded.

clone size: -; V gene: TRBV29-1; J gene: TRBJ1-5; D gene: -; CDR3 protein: CSVGGGSQPQHF; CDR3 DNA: TGCAGCGTCGGCGGGGGGAGCCAGCCCCAGCATTTT
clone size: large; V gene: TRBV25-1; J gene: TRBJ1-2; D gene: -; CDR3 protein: CASSYRGAQGYTF; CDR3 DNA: TGTGCCAGCAGTTACCGAGGGGCTCAGGGCTACACCTTC
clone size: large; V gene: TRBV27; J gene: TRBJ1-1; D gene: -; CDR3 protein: CASSLSGGANTEAFF; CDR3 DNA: TGTGCCAGCAGTTTGTCTGGAGGGGCGAACACTGAAGCTTTCTTT
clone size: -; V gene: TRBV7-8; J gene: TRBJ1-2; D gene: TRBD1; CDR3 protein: CASSLDRDEYGYTF; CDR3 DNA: TGTGCCAGCAGCTTGGACAGGGACGAGTATGGCTACACCTTC
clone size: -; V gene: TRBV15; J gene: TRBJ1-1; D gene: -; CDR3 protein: CATSRDHRRRGTEAFF; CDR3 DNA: TGTGCCACCAGCAGAGATCATCGGCGAAGGGGCACTGAAGCTTTCTTT
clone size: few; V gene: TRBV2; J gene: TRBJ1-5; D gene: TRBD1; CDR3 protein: CASSRPGQANQPQHF; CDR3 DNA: TGTGCCAGCAGTAGACCGGGACAGGCCAATCAGCCCCAGCATTTT
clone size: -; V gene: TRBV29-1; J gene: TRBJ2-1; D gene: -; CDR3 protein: CSEIGLYNEQFF; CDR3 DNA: TGCAGCGAGATAGGACTTTACAATGAGCAGTTCTTC
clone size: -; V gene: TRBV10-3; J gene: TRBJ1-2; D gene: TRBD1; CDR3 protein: CAISESRDRNYGYTF; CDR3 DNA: TGTGCCATCAGTGAGTCGCGGGACAGGAACTATGGCTACACCTTC
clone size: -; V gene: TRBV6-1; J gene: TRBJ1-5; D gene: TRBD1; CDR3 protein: CASSKDRAGNQPQHF; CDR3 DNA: TGTGCCAGCAGCAAGGACAGGGCGGGGAATCAGCCCCAGCATTTT
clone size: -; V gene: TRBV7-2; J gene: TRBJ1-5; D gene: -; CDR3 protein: CASSLGGGGQPQHF; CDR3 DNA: TGTGCCAGCAGCTTAGGCGGAGGTGGACAGCCCCAGCATTTT
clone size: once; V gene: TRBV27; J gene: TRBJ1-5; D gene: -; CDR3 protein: CSSKKGESNQPQHF; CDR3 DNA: TGTTCCAGCAAAAAGGGGGAAAGCAATCAGCCCCAGCATTTT
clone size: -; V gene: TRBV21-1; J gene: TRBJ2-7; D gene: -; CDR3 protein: CASRLEAGDRYEQYF; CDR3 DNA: TGTGCCAGCCGCCTGGAGGCGGGGGATAGATACGAGCAGTACTTC
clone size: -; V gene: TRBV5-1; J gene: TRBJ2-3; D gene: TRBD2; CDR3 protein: CASSLRTSGATDTQYF; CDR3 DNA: TGCGCCAGCAGCTTGAGAACTAGCGGGGCAACAGATACGCAGTATTTT
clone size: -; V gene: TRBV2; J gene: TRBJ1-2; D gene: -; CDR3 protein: CASSEPRGTNYGYTF; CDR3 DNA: TGTGCCAGCAGTGAACCTCGGGGGACTAACTATGGCTACACCTTC